Presented here are 8 T cell receptor beta chains from one specimen sequenced in a study of cytomegalovirus exposure and HLA in healthy donors. PCR used 60 Vbeta primers and 13 Jbeta primers. The table came from immunoSEQ multiplex PCR; TCRdb's copy has only in-frame clones and leaves some out. Among 75,000 to 95,000 clones listed, 69% were seen once. The source material was PBMCs. These receptors were taken from a man in his fifties or sixties in good health and CMV-seronegative.

V gene TRBV4-2 combines with J gene TRBJ2-3, with TRBD2 matching over 12 bases. The CDR3 is made up of 17 amino acids. Per germline, CDR1 LGHNA and CDR2 YNFKEQ. V dropped 1 base and J dropped 4; count of bases not matched to a gene: 6. The CDR3 region has the DNA TGTGCCAGCAGCCAAGGTGTCGCTAGCGGGGGGGCAGATACGCAGTATTTT. Residues: CASSQGVASGGADTQYF.

J is TRBJ1-1 and V is TRBV7-3; tentative D call: TRBD1 (6 bases). The CDR3 is 13 amino acids. V lost 4 bases to trimming and J lost 4 bases, with 10 bases between them. The germline CDR1 and CDR2 sequences are SGHTA and FQGTGA. This CDR3 reads CASSSQGRTEAFF. DNA of the CDR3: TGTGCCAGCAGCTCACAGGGACGCACTGAAGCTTTCTTT.

The CDR3 loop is CASSVVEGRDTQYF. The CDR3 bases are TGTGCCAGCAGCGTAGTTGAGGGAAGAGATACGCAGTATTTT. The chain couples TRBV9 to TRBJ2-3, with a weak D call TRBD2 (5 bases). The V and J ends lost 0 bases and 5 bases respectively, with 10 bases between them. Per the germline V gene, CDR1 is SGDLS and CDR2 is YYNGEE. This CDR3 region has 14 residues.

The rearrangement links TRBV9 to TRBJ2-5; 11 positions agree with TRBD2. The junction had 8 bases not matched to a gene; V was cut back by 0 bases and J by 4 bases. The CDR3 contains 17 residues. Per the germline V gene, CDR1 is SGDLS and CDR2 is YYNGEE. The CDR3 DNA sequence: TGTGCCAGCAGCGTAGGTCTAGCGGGGGGTCCAGCAGAGACCCAGTACTTC. The encoded protein is CASSVGLAGGPAETQYF. Based on the CDR3 plus reference TRBV9 and TRBJ2-5, the full variable domain is DSGVTQTPKHLITATGQRVTLRCSPRSGDLSVYWYQQSLDQGLQFLIQYYNGEERAKGNILERFSAQQFPDLHSELNLSSLELGDSALYFCASSVGLAGGPAETQYFGPGTRLLVL.

This chain connects TRBV7-9 to TRBJ2-2; D uncertain. The V end lost 5 bases, the J end lost 4 bases, and 14 bases lay between the germline ends. Germline CDR1 is SEHNR and CDR2 is FQNEAQ (reference sequence). This CDR3 contains 15 residues. For the CDR3, the DNA is TGTGCCAGCAGCACCCGAGTCCCATCCACCGGGGAGCTGTTTTTT. Protein sequence: CASSTRVPSTGELFF.

This clone was counted between two and nine times. This rearrangement joins TRBV7-2 to TRBJ1-6, with a weak D call TRBD1 (5 bases). Trimming cost V 5 bases and J 3 bases, with 11 bases left between them. The CDR3 consists of 15 residues. In germline, CDR1 is SGHTA, CDR2 FQGNSA. This chain's CDR3 is CASSPQASYNSPLHF. The DNA for the CDR3 is TGTGCCAGCAGCCCACAGGCAAGCTATAATTCACCCCTCCACTTT. Filled out from reference TRBV7-2 and TRBJ1-6, the complete variable domain reads GAGVSQSPSNKVTEKGKDVELRCDPISGHTALYWYRQSLGQGLEFLIYFQGNSAPDKSGLPSDRFSAERTGGSVSTLTIQRTQQEDSAVYLCASSPQASYNSPLHFGNGTRLTVT.

The rearrangement joins TRBV19 to TRBJ1-2; TRBD1 matches at 11 bases. After removal of 7 bases from V and 4 bases from J, the junction contained 8 bases not matched to a gene. The germline V gene has CDR1 LNHDA and CDR2 SQIVND (reference sequence). The CDR3 length is 15 residues. As DNA, the CDR3 is TGTGCCAGTACCTCGGGGGACAGGGGGGCCTATGGCTACACCTTC. Its protein product is CASTSGDRGAYGYTF. The variable domain in full, completed from reference TRBV19 and TRBJ1-2, reads DGGITQSPKYLFRKEGQNVTLSCEQNLNHDAMYWYRQDPGQGLRLIYYSQIVNDFQKGDIAEGYSVSREKKESFPLTVTSAQKNPTAFYLCASTSGDRGAYGYTFGSGTRLTVV.

This chain connects TRBV28 to TRBJ1-5; no definite D call. V shed 2 bases and J shed 5 bases, with 16 bases lying between them. CDR1 and CDR2 from the germline V gene are MDHEN and SYDVKM. The CDR3 totals 16 residues. CDR3 sequence reads: CASSLPGNSLYQPQHF. The CDR3 coding sequence is TGTGCCAGCAGTTTACCGGGGAATAGCCTTTATCAGCCCCAGCATTTT.